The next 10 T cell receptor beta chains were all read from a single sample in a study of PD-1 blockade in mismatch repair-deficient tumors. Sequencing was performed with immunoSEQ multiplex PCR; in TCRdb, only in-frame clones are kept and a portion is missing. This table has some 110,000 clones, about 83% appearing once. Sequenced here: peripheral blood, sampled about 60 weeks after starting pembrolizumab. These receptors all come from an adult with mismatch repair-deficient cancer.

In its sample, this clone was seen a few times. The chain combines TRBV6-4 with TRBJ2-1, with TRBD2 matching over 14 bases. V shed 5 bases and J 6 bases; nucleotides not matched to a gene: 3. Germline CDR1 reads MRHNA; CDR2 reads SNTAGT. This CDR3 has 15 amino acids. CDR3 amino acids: CASSPGLAGGNEQFF. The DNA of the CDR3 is TGTGCCAGCAGTCCCGGACTAGCGGGGGGCAATGAGCAGTTCTTC.

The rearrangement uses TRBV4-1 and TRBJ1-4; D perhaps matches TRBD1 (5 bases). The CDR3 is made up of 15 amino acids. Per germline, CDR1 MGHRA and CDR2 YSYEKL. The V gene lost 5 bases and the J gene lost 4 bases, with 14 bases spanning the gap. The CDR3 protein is CASSLGTSGNEKLFF. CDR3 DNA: TGCGCCAGCAGCTTAGGGACTTCGGGTAATGAAAAACTGTTTTTT.

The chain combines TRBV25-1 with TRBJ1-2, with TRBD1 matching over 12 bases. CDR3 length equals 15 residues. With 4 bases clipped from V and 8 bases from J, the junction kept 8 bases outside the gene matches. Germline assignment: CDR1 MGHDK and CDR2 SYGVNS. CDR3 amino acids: CASSALRDRGRGYTF. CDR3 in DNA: TGTGCCAGCAGTGCCCTCCGGGACAGGGGGCGAGGCTACACCTTC.

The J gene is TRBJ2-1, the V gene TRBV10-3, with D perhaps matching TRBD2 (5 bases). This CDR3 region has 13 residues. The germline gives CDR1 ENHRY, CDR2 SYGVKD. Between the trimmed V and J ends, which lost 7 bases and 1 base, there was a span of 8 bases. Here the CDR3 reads CAIMEDSYNEQFF. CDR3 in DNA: TGTGCCATCATGGAGGATTCCTACAATGAGCAGTTCTTC.

CDR3 residues: CASSYSTGKPYEQYF. The CDR3 bases are TGTGCCAGCAGTTACTCGACAGGGAAACCCTACGAGCAGTACTTC. The chain recombines TRBV6-5 with TRBJ2-7; 7 positions agree with TRBD1. This CDR3 is 15 amino acids long. The J segment lost 2 bases and the V segment lost 0 bases, leaving 4 bases of the junction unmatched. The V gene's germline CDR1 is MNHEY and CDR2 SVGAGI.

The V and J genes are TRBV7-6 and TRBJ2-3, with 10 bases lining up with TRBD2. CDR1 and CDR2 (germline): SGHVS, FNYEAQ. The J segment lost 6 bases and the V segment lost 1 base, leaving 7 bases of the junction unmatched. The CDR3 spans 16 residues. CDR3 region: CASSLGLLAGYDTQYF. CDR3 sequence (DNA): TGTGCCAGCAGCTTAGGGTTACTAGCGGGATATGATACGCAGTATTTT.

In nucleotides, the CDR3 is TGCAGTGCTAGACCGAACACTGAAGCTTTCTTT. Protein: CSARPNTEAFF. J is TRBJ1-1 and V is TRBV20-1; D gene ambiguous. Germline CDR1 DFQATT, CDR2 SNEGSKA (reference sequence). The CDR3 contains 11 residues. V was clipped by 2 bases and J by 1 base, with 2 bases between them.

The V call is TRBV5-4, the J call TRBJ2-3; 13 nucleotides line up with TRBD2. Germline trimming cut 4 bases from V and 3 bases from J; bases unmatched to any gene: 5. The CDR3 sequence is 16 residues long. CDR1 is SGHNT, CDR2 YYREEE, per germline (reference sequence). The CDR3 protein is CASSTGLAGTTDTQYF. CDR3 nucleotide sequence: TGTGCCAGCAGCACGGGACTAGCGGGAACGACAGATACGCAGTATTTT.

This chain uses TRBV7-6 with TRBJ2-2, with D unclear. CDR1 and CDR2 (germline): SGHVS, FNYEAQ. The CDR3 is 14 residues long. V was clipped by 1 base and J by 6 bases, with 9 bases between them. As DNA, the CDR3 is TGTGCCAGCAGCTTAGGGTGGCAGCCCGGGGAGCTGTTTTTT. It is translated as CASSLGWQPGELFF.

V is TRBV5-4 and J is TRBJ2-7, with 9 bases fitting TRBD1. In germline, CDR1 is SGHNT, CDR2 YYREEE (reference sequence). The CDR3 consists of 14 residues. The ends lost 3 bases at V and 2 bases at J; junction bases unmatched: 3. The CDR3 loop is CASSWGQGTYEQYF. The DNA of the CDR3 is TGTGCCAGCAGCTGGGGACAGGGTACCTACGAGCAGTACTTC.